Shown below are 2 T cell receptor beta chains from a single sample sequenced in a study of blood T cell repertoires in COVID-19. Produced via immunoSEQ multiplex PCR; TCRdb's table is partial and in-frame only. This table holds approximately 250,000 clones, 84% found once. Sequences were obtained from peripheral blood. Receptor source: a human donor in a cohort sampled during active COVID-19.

CDR3 nucleotide sequence: TGTGCCAGCAGTGAAAGTGGAGGGAGTGGTGAGCAGTTCTTC. Its protein is CASSESGGSGEQFF. V is TRBV25-1 and J is TRBJ2-1; a possible D gene is TRBD2 (6 bases). Germline V gene data show CDR1 as MGHDK and CDR2 as SYGVNS. V gave up 2 bases and J gave up 9 bases, with 14 bases separating them. There are 14 residues in the CDR3.

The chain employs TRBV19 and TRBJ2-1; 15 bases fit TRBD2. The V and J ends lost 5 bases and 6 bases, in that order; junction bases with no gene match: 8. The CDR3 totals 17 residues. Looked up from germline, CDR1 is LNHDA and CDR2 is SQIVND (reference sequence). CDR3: CASSPYGLAGGLNEQFF. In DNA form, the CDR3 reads TGTGCCAGTAGTCCCTACGGACTAGCGGGAGGGCTCAATGAGCAGTTCTTC.